Below are 23 T cell receptor beta chains sequenced from a single sample in a study of blood T cell repertoires in COVID-19. Clones were read by immunoSEQ multiplex PCR, and TCRdb kept only the in-frame ones, dropping some. This table has more than 65,000 clones, 80% to 85% appearing once. Sequenced sample: peripheral blood. The receptors were gathered from a woman in her 70s with acute or convalescent COVID-19.

The J gene is TRBJ2-1, the V gene TRBV7-3; 9 nucleotides align to TRBD1. The CDR3 is 15 amino acids. CDR1 and CDR2 (germline): SGHTA, FQGTGA. Trimming at V came to 5 bases and at J to 5 bases, leaving 7 bases not matched to a gene. The DNA of the CDR3 is TGTGCCAGCAGCCTAGACAGGGGGAACAACAATGAGCAGTTCTTC. Amino acids: CASSLDRGNNNEQFF.

V gene TRBV6-5 combines with J gene TRBJ2-1; 7 nucleotides line up with TRBD1. This CDR3 is 11 amino acids long. The V segment lost 0 bases and the J segment 16 bases; nucleotides outside the gene matches: 3. CDR1 is MNHEY, CDR2 SVGAGI, per germline. The CDR3 nucleotides are TGTGCCAGCAGTTACTCGGGACAGTCTTTCTTC. Translating gives CASSYSGQSFF.

V is TRBV7-2 and J is TRBJ2-6; no clear D gene. The CDR3 totals 17 residues. Between the trimmed V and J ends, which lost 0 bases and 4 bases, there was a span of 13 bases. The germline CDR1 and CDR2 sequences are SGHTA and FQGNSA. The CDR3: CASSLAIGFSGANVLTF. The CDR3 DNA is TGTGCCAGCAGCTTAGCGATCGGGTTTTCAGGGGCCAACGTCCTGACTTTC.

This clone came up once. This rearrangement joins TRBV6-5 to TRBJ2-1; 8 nucleotides agree with TRBD2. Germline CDR1 is MNHEY and CDR2 is SVGAGI. V lost 0 bases, J lost 1 base, and 2 bases stayed unmatched. This CDR3 comprises 16 residues. The CDR3 DNA is TGTGCCAGCAGTTACTCCAGCGGGAGTTCCTACAATGAGCAGTTCTTC. Translation: CASSYSSGSSYNEQFF.

The chain joins TRBV19 to TRBJ1-5; TRBD1 matches at 8 bases. Trimming removed 3 bases from V and 6 bases from J; junction bases left unmatched: 7. The CDR3 contains 15 residues. In germline, CDR1 is LNHDA, CDR2 SQIVND (reference sequence). The CDR3: CASSIRTGLGQPQHF. CDR3 coding DNA: TGTGCCAGTAGTATTCGGACAGGGCTTGGTCAGCCCCAGCATTTT. Filled out from reference TRBV19 and TRBJ1-5, the complete variable domain reads DGGITQSPKYLFRKEGQNVTLSCEQNLNHDAMYWYRQDPGQGLRLIYYSQIVNDFQKGDIAEGYSVSREKKESFPLTVTSAQKNPTAFYLCASSIRTGLGQPQHFGDGTRLSIL.

V gene TRBV12-3 or TRBV12-4 combines with J gene TRBJ1-2; D is ambiguous. V was cut by 3 bases and J by 2 bases, with 7 bases left in between. The CDR3 spans 13 residues. This CDR3 is CASSLRVNYGYTF. As DNA, the CDR3 is TGTGCCAGCAGTTTGAGGGTAAACTATGGCTACACCTTC.

This chain joins TRBV10-1 and TRBJ2-5, with 7 nucleotides matching TRBD2. The J segment lost 2 bases and the V segment lost 4 bases, leaving 7 bases of the junction unmatched. Germline V gene sequence: CDR1 WNHNN, CDR2 SYGVQD (reference sequence). The CDR3 is 15 residues long. The CDR3 reads CASSAPGTNQETQYF. CDR3 bases: TGCGCCAGCAGTGCTCCCGGGACTAATCAAGAGACCCAGTACTTC.

The V and J genes are TRBV5-1 and TRBJ1-6, with unresolved D. CDR3 length equals 14 residues. Germline-derived CDR1 and CDR2 are SGHRS and YFSETQ. The germline V and J ends were trimmed by 9 bases and 7 bases, with 17 bases remaining between them. The CDR3 is CATSEGGGNSPLHF. Written as DNA, the CDR3 is TGCGCCACCTCAGAGGGAGGCGGGAATTCACCCCTCCACTTT.

As regards this clone: This sample includes further DNA sequences coding for the same CDR3. This chain links TRBV7-2 with TRBJ2-3; TRBD2 agrees at 13 bases. This CDR3 contains 16 residues. Germline loops: CDR1 SGHTA, CDR2 FQGNSA. The V segment lost 5 bases and the J segment 1 base; nucleotides outside the gene matches: 3. Here the CDR3 reads CASSLGLAGGTDTQYF. The CDR3 DNA follows: TGTGCCAGCAGCCTCGGACTAGCGGGGGGCACAGATACGCAGTATTTT.

Here the CDR3 reads CASSASTGGNSPLHF. For the CDR3, the DNA is TGTGCCAGTAGTGCCTCGACAGGTGGAAATTCACCCCTCCACTTT. This chain connects TRBV19 to TRBJ1-6, with a tentative D call TRBD1 (6 bases). CDR1 and CDR2 (germline): LNHDA, SQIVND (reference sequence). The CDR3 covers 15 residues. Trimming took off 5 bases at V and 7 bases at J, with 15 bases between the two ends. The full variable domain, rest sourced from reference TRBV19 and TRBJ1-6, is DGGITQSPKYLFRKEGQNVTLSCEQNLNHDAMYWYRQDPGQGLRLIYYSQIVNDFQKGDIAEGYSVSREKKESFPLTVTSAQKNPTAFYLCASSASTGGNSPLHFGNGTRLTVT.

V and J are TRBV9 and TRBJ2-3, with TRBD2 as a possible D gene (5 bases). From germline, CDR1 is SGDLS and CDR2 YYNGEE. Trimming stripped 4 bases from V and 1 base from J, with 16 bases between. There are 16 residues in the CDR3. The CDR3: CASSPYDRGGTDTQYF. The CDR3 bases are TGTGCCAGCAGCCCCTACGACCGGGGAGGCACAGATACGCAGTATTTT.

Concerning this clone itself: An end of the junction does not agree with germline; a read error may underlie this. The chain has TRBV7-3 and TRBJ1-1, with D unclear. The germline CDR1 and CDR2 sequences are SGHTA and FQGTGA. The CDR3 totals 14 residues. CDR3 bases: TGTGCCAGCAGCCTAACGGGAGCTTACGCTGAAGCTTTCTTT. It specifies CASSLTGAYAEAFF.

The chain uses TRBV27 and TRBJ2-7; D is perhaps TRBD2 (6 bases). CDR3 length: 15 amino acids. V lost 2 bases and J lost 0, with 11 bases in between. Germline V gives CDR1 MNHEY, CDR2 SMNVEV (reference sequence). CDR3: CASSLAGTDSYEQYF. CDR3 nucleotide sequence: TGTGCCAGCAGTTTAGCCGGGACTGACTCCTACGAGCAGTACTTC.

This clone came up a few times. The chain combines TRBV21-1 with TRBJ2-3; TRBD2 is the table's D call and was not checked against the DNA. TRBV21-1 is recorded as a pseudogene. CDR3 length equals 18 residues. CDR3 in amino acids: CASSKGKGAGVETDTQYF. CDR3 sequence (DNA): TGTGCCAGCAGCAAAGGTAAAGGAGCGGGAGTTGAGACAGATACGCAGTATTTT.

The chain employs TRBV7-2 and TRBJ1-5; D is perhaps TRBD1 (5 bases). This CDR3 contains 15 residues. Trimming shortened V by 1 base and J by 2 bases, and 9 bases separated the two germline ends. Per the germline V gene, CDR1 is SGHTA and CDR2 is FQGNSA. The CDR3 DNA is TGTGCCAGCAGCTTAGTTCTAGGGGGCAATCAGCCCCAGCATTTT. Protein product: CASSLVLGGNQPQHF.

V gene TRBV11-1 combines with J gene TRBJ1-3; D unresolved. CDR1 and CDR2 from the germline V gene are SGHAT and FQDESV (reference sequence). Trimming pared 5 bases from V and 0 bases from J, leaving 14 bases between. The CDR3 extends over 16 amino acids. CDR3 sequence reads: CASSPGVEDSGNTIYF. The CDR3, as DNA: TGTGCCAGCAGCCCAGGTGTGGAGGACTCTGGAAACACCATATATTTT.

For this clone: Relative to the germline gene, one junction end is altered; a read error may explain this. The chain carries TRBV20-1 and TRBJ2-1; 7 bases fit TRBD2. The germline V gene has CDR1 DFQATT and CDR2 SNEGSKA (reference sequence). The CDR3 spans 11 residues. The chain's CDR3 is CSARGRSAGVF. The CDR3, as DNA: TGCAGTGCTAGAGGGCGGTCTGCGGGAGTCTTC.

V gene TRBV3-1 (or the pseudogene TRBV3-2) combines with J gene TRBJ2-1; TRBD2 agrees at 10 bases. CDR3 length: 16 residues. The germline CDR1 and CDR2 sequences are LGHDT and YNNKEL (reference sequence). V dropped 1 base and J dropped 4; count of bases not matched to a gene: 4. CDR3 DNA: TGTGCCAGCAGCCAAGTGCCAGCGGGAGGGTACAATGAGCAGTTCTTC. Translating it yields CASSQVPAGGYNEQFF.

The V and J genes are TRBV18 and TRBJ1-2; 7 bases fit TRBD1. The germline gives CDR1 KGHSH, CDR2 LQKENI. The CDR3 is 15 residues long. J lost 1 base, V lost 3 bases, and 5 bases had no gene match. The CDR3 spells CASSPTGDHNYGYTF. DNA for the CDR3: TGTGCCAGCTCACCTACAGGGGATCATAACTATGGCTACACCTTC.

The chain employs TRBV30 and TRBJ2-1; 7 bases fit TRBD1. Germline CDR1 is GTSNPN and CDR2 is SVGIG (reference sequence). J was trimmed by 2 bases and V by 1 base; bases with no gene match: 11. CDR3 size: 17 residues. CDR3 sequence (DNA): TGTGCCTGGAGTGGGAAGGGGGCTAGGTTTGCCTACAATGAGCAGTTCTTC. It codes for CAWSGKGARFAYNEQFF. Variable domain in full (rest from reference TRBV30 and TRBJ2-1): SQTIHQWPATLVQPVGSPLSLECTVEGTSNPNLYWYRQAAGRGLQLLFYSVGIGQISSEVPQNLSASRPQDRQFILSSKKLLLSDSGFYLCAWSGKGARFAYNEQFFGPGTRLTVL.

The table lists this clone with a few counts. The chain couples TRBV19 to TRBJ2-7; 8 bases align to TRBD2. The CDR3 is made up of 13 amino acids. V gave up 10 bases and J gave up 5 bases; unmatched junction bases: 10. The germline CDR1 and CDR2 sequences are LNHDA and SQIVND (reference sequence). In DNA, the CDR3 is TGTGCCACTTCCGGGACTAGGTCGCACGAGCAGTACTTC. Protein product: CATSGTRSHEQYF.

Ten or more counts support this clone. This sequence joins TRBV5-1 and TRBJ2-2, with 12 bases identical to TRBD2. Germline CDR1 is SGHRS and CDR2 is YFSETQ. V shed 4 bases, J shed 7 bases, and the junction held 5 bases outside the gene matches. The CDR3 runs 15 residues. CDR3 residues: CASSRTSGTSGELFF. CDR3 nucleotides: TGCGCCAGCAGCCGGACTAGCGGGACTAGCGGGGAGCTGTTTTTT.

This clone came up a few times. The chain links TRBV19 to TRBJ1-5; possible D gene TRBD1, 5 bases. CDR3 length: 13 residues. Per the germline V gene, CDR1 is LNHDA and CDR2 is SQIVND (reference sequence). Trimming left V 5 bases short and J 7 bases short, with 12 bases between. The CDR3 DNA is TGTGCCAGTAGTCAGGGATTCGGGCAGCCCCAGCATTTT. This codes for CASSQGFGQPQHF.